The T cell receptor (beta chain) under discussion was sequenced for a study of cytomegalovirus exposure and HLA in healthy donors. Use of 60 Vbeta and 13 Jbeta primers characterized the PCR. Measured with immunoSEQ multiplex PCR; TCRdb has only the in-frame clones, and not every one. Among fewer than 200,000 clones, approximately 72% were seen once, and the ten largest hold roughly 7.1%. Donors in the study were healthy people who gave bone marrow. This clone was observed a few times. This clonotype was sampled from a man aged 40-50 years in good health and CMV-seropositive. Material: PBMCs.

The CDR3 DNA is TGTGCCAGCAGGCTCACAGGGTTGGGGAGCAATCAGCCCCAGCATTTT. It encodes CASRLTGLGSNQPQHF. This sequence joins TRBV2 and TRBJ1-5; D is perhaps TRBD1 (6 bases). V dropped 6 bases and J dropped 1 base, with 16 bases sitting between them. Germline CDR1 is SNHLY and CDR2 is FYNNEI. The CDR3 is made up of 16 amino acids.